These 14 T cell receptor beta chains share one sample of origin, sequenced in a study of metastatic and nonmetastatic thyroid tumors. TCRdb re-clonotyped the PCR reads through MiXCR. The table lists some 40,000 clones, around 20% of them singletons, with approximately 20% in the top ten. None of the patients had undergone any treatment ahead of thyroid surgery. The sample was blood. The receptor source for this set is a female donor with papillary thyroid cancer or a benign thyroid nodule (not recorded which). Some clones in this sample may be carry-over from other donors' samples.

The genes are TRBV29-1 and TRBJ2-1; D remains ambiguous. CDR1 is SQVTM and CDR2 is ANQGSEA in the germline V gene. Trimming took 4 bases from V and 7 from J, leaving 5 bases between them. The CDR3 is 10 residues long. Here the CDR3 reads CSVGQNEQFF. CDR3 nucleotide sequence: TGCAGCGTTGGGCAAAATGAGCAGTTCTTC.

This clone has at least ten counts. This rearrangement joins TRBV7-9 to TRBJ2-1, with 11 bases aligning to TRBD2. The CDR3 has 14 residues. The V segment lost 8 bases and the J segment 7 bases; nucleotides outside the gene matches: 7. Germline V lookup: CDR1 SEHNR, CDR2 FQNEAQ (reference sequence). The CDR3 spells CASVIAGGRNEQFF. As DNA, the CDR3 is TGTGCCAGCGTCATAGCGGGAGGGAGGAATGAGCAGTTCTTC.

This clone came up many times. The gene calls are TRBV27 and TRBJ1-3; D is ambiguous. Trimming removed 6 bases from V and 3 bases from J, with 12 bases in between. CDR3 length equals 14 residues. CDR1 is MNHEY, CDR2 SMNVEV, per germline (reference sequence). CDR3 sequence (DNA): TGTGCCAGCAGGCCGGTGGGAGATGGAAACACCATATATTTT. It codes for CASRPVGDGNTIYF.

In its sample, this clone is medium-sized. V is TRBV28 and J is TRBJ2-7; tentatively, D is TRBD1 (7 bases). This CDR3 comprises 14 residues. Germline loops: CDR1 MDHEN, CDR2 SYDVKM. The V gene lost 7 bases and the J gene lost 4 bases, with 17 bases spanning the gap. In DNA form, the CDR3 reads TGTGCCAGCACCCGCAACAGGGGACTTTACGAGCAGTACTTC. Its protein is CASTRNRGLYEQYF. Filled out from reference TRBV28 and TRBJ2-7, the complete variable domain reads DVKVTQSSRYLVKRTGEKVFLECVQDMDHENMFWYRQDPGLGLRLIYFSYDVKMKEKGDIPEGYSVSREKKERFSLILESASTNQTSMYLCASTRNRGLYEQYFGPGTRLTVT.

The chain uses TRBV5-5 and TRBJ2-3, with D unclear. CDR3 length: 14 amino acids. V gave up 4 bases and J gave up 5 bases, with 14 bases separating them. From germline, CDR1 is SGHKS and CDR2 YYEKEE (reference sequence). CDR3 DNA: TGTGCCAGCAGCCAGGCAGTAGGTAAAGATACGCAGTATTTT. Its protein is CASSQAVGKDTQYF. The full variable domain, with the rest looked up from reference TRBV5-5 and TRBJ2-3, is DAGVTQSPTHLIKTRGQQVTLRCSPISGHKSVSWYQQVLGQGPQFIFQYYEKEERGRGNFPDRFSARQFPNYSSELNVNALLLGDSALYLCASSQAVGKDTQYFGPGTRLTVL.

Worth noting for this clone: A much larger clone differs from this one at a single base, so this may be a read error. This same CDR3 is encoded by further DNA sequences in the sample. The chain employs TRBV11-2 and TRBJ2-1; 7 bases match TRBD2. The ends lost 6 bases at V and 4 bases at J; junction bases unmatched: 9. From germline, CDR1 is SGHAT and CDR2 FQNNGV. CDR3 length: 15 amino acids. CDR3: CASSPPSGAYNEQFF. Written as DNA, the CDR3 is TGTGCCAGCAGTCCCCCTAGCGGTGCTTACAATGAGCAGTTCTTC.

A remark on this clone: At one end, the junction sequence differs from germline, possibly due to a read error. This chain links TRBV6-4 with TRBJ2-1, with D maybe TRBD1 (6 bases). The CDR3 runs to 15 residues. Germline V gives CDR1 MRHNA, CDR2 SNTAGT. CDR3 sequence: CASSDQQGIYNEQSF. Written as DNA, the CDR3 is TGTGCCAGCAGTGATCAACAGGGAATCTACAATGAGCAGTCCTTC.

This clone was recorded many times. The genes are TRBV15 and TRBJ2-7; D is tentatively TRBD1 or TRBD2 (6 bases each). Germline CDR1 is LNHNV and CDR2 is YYDKDF (reference sequence). CDR3 length equals 13 residues. The ends were cut back, 3 bases at V and 5 bases at J, with 11 bases in the middle. The CDR3 loop reads CATSSRGRDEQYF. CDR3 coding DNA: TGTGCCACCAGCAGCCGGGGGCGGGACGAGCAGTACTTC.

This clone was counted ten times or more. A much larger clone lies one base from this, so it may be a read error. The chain is built from TRBV28 and TRBJ2-7; possible D gene TRBD2, 6 bases. Germline CDR1 MDHEN, CDR2 SYDVKM. The CDR3 spans 13 residues. This CDR3 is CASTLTSYYEQHF. CDR3 coding DNA: TGTGCCAGCACGCTGACTAGTTATTACGAGCAGCACTTC.

Worth noting for this clone: The final CDR3 position lacks the conserved phenylalanine or tryptophan, pointing to a likely read error. J is TRBJ1-1 and V is TRBV14; a possible D gene is TRBD1 (5 bases). This CDR3 has 16 residues. CDR1 and CDR2 from the germline V gene are SGHDN and FVKESK. The V end lost 4 bases, the J end lost 0 bases, and 15 bases lay between the germline ends. The CDR3 nucleotides are TGTGCCAGCAGCCTATTGTGCAGGGCGATGAACACTGAAGCTTTCCTT. Amino acid sequence: CASSLLCRAMNTEAFL.

The rearrangement links TRBV11-3 to TRBJ2-7; D may be TRBD2 (6 bases). V lost 6 bases, J lost 4 bases, and 16 bases lay in between. The V gene's germline CDR1 is SGHNT and CDR2 YENEEA. The CDR3 is 14 amino acids. The CDR3 region has the DNA TGTGCCAGCAGAGATTTTGGGACTGATTACGAGCAGTACTTC. Translating it yields CASRDFGTDYEQYF.

This clone was observed at least ten times. The rearrangement links TRBV11-2 to TRBJ2-3; 7 positions agree with TRBD1. CDR3 size: 13 residues. Trimming removed 5 bases from V and 3 bases from J; junction bases left unmatched: 2. CDR1 is SGHAT and CDR2 is FQNNGV in the germline V gene. The CDR3 DNA follows: TGTGCCAGCAGCACACAGGGGACAGATACGCAGTATTTT. Amino acid sequence: CASSTQGTDTQYF.

The V call is TRBV6-1, the J call TRBJ1-1, with a weak D call TRBD1 (6 bases). V lost 0 bases to trimming and J lost 8 bases, with 7 bases between them. Germline V gene data show CDR1 as MNHNS and CDR2 as SASEGT. This CDR3 has 12 amino acids. The CDR3 sequence: CASSEATGEAFF. CDR3 DNA: TGTGCCAGCAGTGAAGCTACAGGGGAAGCTTTCTTT.

The rearrangement links TRBV20-1 to TRBJ2-4; D possibly corresponds to TRBD1 (6 bases). This CDR3 contains 16 residues. Germline V lookup: CDR1 DFQATT, CDR2 SNEGSKA (reference sequence). V shed 2 bases and J shed 3 bases, with 17 bases lying between them. The CDR3, as DNA: TGCAGTGCTAGATCCCGAGGGGGAAGTTGCAAAAACATTCAGTACTTC. Translation: CSARSRGGSCKNIQYF.